A single sample is the source of the 27 T cell receptor beta chains below, sequenced in a study of PD-1 blockade in mismatch repair-deficient tumors. The data were produced by immunoSEQ multiplex PCR, yet TCRdb's version contains in-frame clones alone and is incomplete. Altogether under 150,000 clones are present, approximately 90% being singletons, with the ten largest covering approximately 13%. Material: peripheral blood, obtained 44 weeks after starting pembrolizumab. These receptors were taken from an adult with mismatch repair-deficient cancer.

The chain couples TRBV30 to TRBJ2-3, with TRBD2 identical over 11 bases. V shed 5 bases, J shed 9 bases, and the junction held 7 bases outside the gene matches. The germline gives CDR1 GTSNPN, CDR2 SVGIG (reference sequence). The CDR3 spans 13 residues. The CDR3 protein is CAWEGLAAQTQYF. CDR3 bases: TGTGCCTGGGAGGGACTAGCGGCCCAGACGCAGTATTTT.

The chain combines TRBV15 with TRBJ1-3, with a tentative D call TRBD1 (6 bases). Germline V CDR1 and CDR2: LNHNV, YYDKDF (reference sequence). The CDR3 is 14 residues long. Trimming removed 8 bases at V and 3 bases at J, with 14 bases between. The CDR3 protein is CATSAGALGNTIYF. The CDR3, as DNA: TGTGCCACCTCCGCAGGGGCGCTTGGAAACACCATATATTTT.

J is TRBJ2-7 and V is TRBV13; TRBD1 aligns across 10 bases. V lost 4 bases, J lost 4 bases, and 4 bases stayed unmatched. The germline V gene encodes CDR1 PRHDT and CDR2 FYEKMQ (reference sequence). The CDR3 runs 14 residues. The CDR3 spells CASSYRQGAYEQYF. CDR3 sequence (DNA): TGTGCCAGCAGCTACAGACAGGGGGCGTACGAGCAGTACTTC.

The CDR3 DNA is TGTGCCAGTAGTATACGTCCGCCGTACAATGAGCAGTTCTTC. As protein: CASSIRPPYNEQFF. The chain couples TRBV19 to TRBJ2-1; D unclear. Germline V gene data show CDR1 as LNHDA and CDR2 as SQIVND (reference sequence). With 2 bases removed from V and 4 bases from J, the gap between germline ends came to 9 bases. The CDR3 runs to 14 residues.

V and J are TRBV2 and TRBJ1-5; TRBD1 might be the D (6 bases). V was shortened by 4 bases and J by 5 bases, with 21 bases between the two germline ends. The CDR3 consists of 17 residues. Germline-derived CDR1 and CDR2 are SNHLY and FYNNEI. The CDR3 bases are TGTGCCAGCAGTGGGCCCGGGGCAGGGGTTGAAGATCAGCCCCAGCATTTT. Its protein is CASSGPGAGVEDQPQHF.

The J gene is TRBJ2-1, the V gene TRBV23-1, with TRBD1 as a possible D gene (6 bases). TRBV23-1 belongs to the ORF category, with a function that is uncertain. The V end lost 2 bases, the J end lost 6 bases, and 26 bases lay between the germline ends. This CDR3 is built from 19 residues. The CDR3 DNA follows: TGCGCCAGCAGTCAAACCCCAGACATAACAGGGTTGTATTGCAATGAGCAGTTCTTC. Translated, it gives CASSQTPDITGLYCNEQFF.

This clone was seen a few times. This rearrangement joins TRBV28 to TRBJ1-1; D ambiguous. The germline gives CDR1 MDHEN, CDR2 SYDVKM. The CDR3 extends over 11 amino acids. The V and J ends lost 7 bases and 9 bases respectively, with 12 bases between them. In DNA form, the CDR3 reads TGTGCCAGCACACTTAGATGGAAAGCTTTCTTT. This translates into CASTLRWKAFF.

CDR3 protein: CASSQFTGTSGAYEQYF. Written as DNA, the CDR3 is TGTGCCAGCAGCCAATTCACCGGGACTAGTGGGGCCTACGAGCAGTACTTC. This chain uses TRBV5-8 with TRBJ2-7, with TRBD2 matching over 8 bases. This CDR3 contains 17 residues. In germline, CDR1 is SGHTS, CDR2 YDEGEE. After removal of 4 bases from V and 2 bases from J, the junction contained 14 bases not matched to a gene. The full variable domain, in which reference TRBV5-8 and TRBJ2-7 provide the parts outside the CDR3, is EAGVTQSPTHLIKTRGQQATLRCSPISGHTSVYWYQQALGLGLQFLLWYDEGEERNRGNFPPRFSGRQFPNYSSELNVNALELEDSALYLCASSQFTGTSGAYEQYFGPGTRLTVT.

This clone came up many times. The V call is TRBV5-5, the J call TRBJ2-7; the match to TRBD2 covers 8 bases. There are 12 residues in the CDR3. Germline trimming cut 4 bases from V and 6 bases from J; bases unmatched to any gene: 3. CDR1 is SGHKS, CDR2 YYEKEE, per germline (reference sequence). For the CDR3, the DNA is TGTGCCAGCAGCCCTCGGGAGGGCGAGCAGTACTTC. Amino acids: CASSPREGEQYF.

This clone has a single count. V usage is TRBV13 and J usage is TRBJ2-4; tentative D call: TRBD2 (7 bases). Trimming left V 2 bases short and J 2 bases short, with 13 bases between. Germline V gives CDR1 PRHDT, CDR2 FYEKMQ (reference sequence). The length of the CDR3 is 16 residues. CDR3 nucleotides: TGTGCCAGCAGCTTACCTAGGGGGGGGCCCAAAAACATTCAGTACTTC. This sequence encodes CASSLPRGGPKNIQYF.

The rearrangement links TRBV2 to TRBJ2-7, with TRBD1 matching over 7 bases. The CDR3 runs 16 residues. V lost 4 bases and J lost 2; bases outside the gene matches: 11. Germline values: CDR1 SNHLY, CDR2 FYNNEI. Here the CDR3 reads CASSVPRGSLAYEQYF. In DNA form, the CDR3 reads TGTGCCAGCAGTGTTCCCAGGGGGTCCCTTGCCTACGAGCAGTACTTC. Looking up the rest from reference TRBV2 and TRBJ2-7 gives the full variable domain: EPEVTQTPSHQVTQMGQEVILRCVPISNHLYFYWYRQILGQKVEFLVSFYNNEISEKSEIFDDQFSVERPDGSNFTLKIRSTKLEDSAMYFCASSVPRGSLAYEQYFGPGTRLTVT.

This chain links TRBV13 with TRBJ2-5; TRBD2 matches 7 bases. This CDR3 has 16 residues. CDR1 is PRHDT, CDR2 FYEKMQ, per germline (reference sequence). V lost 5 bases to trimming and J lost 3 bases; unmatched junction nucleotides: 12. The CDR3 coding sequence is TGTGCCAGCAGCCCTGGGAGGGAGGGCCTGGAAGAGACCCAGTACTTC. Translation gives CASSPGREGLEETQYF. Looking up the rest from reference TRBV13 and TRBJ2-5 gives the full variable domain: AAGVIQSPRHLIKEKRETATLKCYPIPRHDTVYWYQQGPGQDPQFLISFYEKMQSDKGSIPDRFSAQQFSDYHSELNMSSLELGDSALYFCASSPGREGLEETQYFGPGTRLLVL.

V is TRBV7-2 and J is TRBJ2-7; D remains ambiguous. Germline CDR1 reads SGHTA; CDR2 reads FQGNSA. The CDR3 consists of 13 residues. Trimming stripped 2 bases from V and 0 bases from J, with 5 bases between. CDR3 loop: CASSLMSSYEQYF. The CDR3, as DNA: TGTGCCAGCAGCTTAATGAGCTCCTACGAGCAGTACTTC.

J is TRBJ2-7 and V is TRBV7-2; 8 positions match TRBD2. V lost 8 bases, J lost 3 bases, and 9 bases stayed unmatched. The germline gives CDR1 SGHTA, CDR2 FQGNSA. CDR3 size: 14 residues. CDR3 sequence (DNA): TGTGCCAGCCGCCCTCCCGGGACTAGCTACGAGCAGTACTTC. Translated, it gives CASRPPGTSYEQYF. Using reference TRBV7-2 and TRBJ2-7 for the parts outside the CDR3, the full variable domain is GAGVSQSPSNKVTEKGKDVELRCDPISGHTALYWYRQSLGQGLEFLIYFQGNSAPDKSGLPSDRFSAERTGGSVSTLTIQRTQQEDSAVYLCASRPPGTSYEQYFGPGTRLTVT.

The CDR3 here is CASSRIQPRSSMSTCEQYF. CDR3 bases: TGCGCCAGCAGTCGAATACAGCCTCGCTCCTCAATGTCGACCTGCGAGCAGTACTTC. V is TRBV23-1 and J is TRBJ2-7, with no clear D. TRBV23-1 is assigned to the ORF class and has an uncertain function. This CDR3 has 19 residues. Between the trimmed V and J ends, which lost 4 bases and 6 bases, there was a span of 31 bases.

The gene calls are TRBV7-6 and TRBJ2-5; no clear D gene. V was cut by 1 base and J by 1 base, with 10 bases left in between. Per germline, CDR1 SGHVS and CDR2 FNYEAQ. The CDR3 sequence is 15 residues long. The CDR3 loop is CASSLDGSSQETQYF. DNA for the CDR3: TGTGCCAGCAGCTTAGATGGCAGCTCCCAAGAGACCCAGTACTTC. The whole variable domain, remainder taken from reference TRBV7-6 and TRBJ2-5, is GAGVSQSPRYKVTKRGQDVALRCDPISGHVSLYWYRQALGQGPEFLTYFNYEAQQDKSGLPNDRFSAERPEGSISTLTIQRTEQRDSAMYRCASSLDGSSQETQYFGPGTRLLVL.

The J gene is TRBJ2-7, the V gene TRBV7-9; weak D call: TRBD1 (5 bases). The CDR3 spans 14 residues. CDR1 and CDR2 (germline): SEHNR, FQNEAQ (reference sequence). V was clipped by 3 bases and J by 3 bases, with 12 bases between them. As DNA, the CDR3 is TGTGCCAGCAGCTTTTCCGGCAGGGACTACGAGCAGTACTTC. It yields the protein CASSFSGRDYEQYF. The variable domain in full, with the rest retrieved from reference TRBV7-9 and TRBJ2-7, is DTGVSQNPRHKITKRGQNVTFRCDPISEHNRLYWYRQTLGQGPEFLTYFQNEAQLEKSRLLSDRFSAERPKGSFSTLEIQRTEQGDSAMYLCASSFSGRDYEQYFGPGTRLTVT.

The V call is TRBV7-9, the J call TRBJ2-3; the match to TRBD1 covers 8 bases. CDR1 SEHNR and CDR2 FQNEAQ come from the germline V gene (reference sequence). V gave up 0 bases and J gave up 6 bases; unmatched junction bases: 17. The CDR3 runs to 19 residues. The DNA for the CDR3 is TGTGCCAGCAGCTTAGCGGCAGGGGGCGGGCCACGGGGTCCCGATACGCAGTATTTT. Translated, it gives CASSLAAGGGPRGPDTQYF.

The DNA for the CDR3 is TGTGCCAGCAGTCCTGTCCCGGGACTAGAAATATCGTACGAGCAGTACTTC. Translation: CASSPVPGLEISYEQYF. J is TRBJ2-7 and V is TRBV27, with 8 positions matching TRBD2. This CDR3 has 17 residues. J lost 4 bases, V lost 5 bases, and 16 bases had no gene match. CDR1 is MNHEY and CDR2 is SMNVEV in the germline V gene (reference sequence).

The rearrangement links TRBV27 to TRBJ2-5; TRBD1 might be the D (6 bases). With 6 bases removed from V and 5 bases from J, the gap between germline ends came to 16 bases. The CDR3 is 14 residues long. Per germline, CDR1 MNHEY and CDR2 SMNVEV (reference sequence). The CDR3 DNA is TGTGCCAGCAGGCAACGTGGGGGCGCGGAGACCCAGTACTTC. Its protein product is CASRQRGGAETQYF.

This clone appeared a few times. The chain employs TRBV7-9 and TRBJ2-2; D may match TRBD1 or TRBD2 (5 bases each). Germline CDR1 and CDR2: SEHNR and FQNEAQ (reference sequence). The CDR3 consists of 13 residues. Trimming cost V 8 bases and J 10 bases, with 17 bases left between them. CDR3 protein: CASLTPREKELFF. The CDR3 bases are TGTGCCAGCCTAACGCCCAGGGAGAAGGAGCTGTTTTTT.

The rearrangement links TRBV7-8 to TRBJ2-2; 7 nucleotides agree with TRBD1. CDR3 size: 15 residues. Germline V gene sequence: CDR1 SGHVS, CDR2 FQNEAQ. The V gene end was trimmed by 5 bases and the J gene end by 13 bases; junction bases not matched to a gene: 16. The CDR3 loop reads CASSPSRDSWLPLFF. CDR3 nucleotide sequence: TGTGCCAGCAGCCCGTCCCGGGACAGCTGGCTGCCGCTGTTTTTT.

V and J are TRBV4-1 and TRBJ1-1; D not resolved. Germline CDR1 reads MGHRA; CDR2 reads YSYEKL. The CDR3 is made up of 15 amino acids. Trimming stripped 0 bases from V and 2 bases from J, with 10 bases between. The CDR3 region is CASSQDFLGNTEAFF. The CDR3, as DNA: TGCGCCAGCAGCCAAGATTTTTTGGGTAACACTGAAGCTTTCTTT.

The chain recombines TRBV7-8 with TRBJ2-7; the D is unclear. Germline values: CDR1 SGHVS, CDR2 FQNEAQ. With 3 bases removed from V and 6 bases from J, the gap between germline ends came to 9 bases. The CDR3 has 12 residues. CDR3 loop: CASSFFPSEQYF. The CDR3 DNA reads TGTGCCAGCAGCTTCTTTCCATCCGAGCAGTACTTC. Full variable domain (missing parts from reference TRBV7-8 and TRBJ2-7): GAGVSQSPRYKVAKRGQDVALRCDPISGHVSLFWYQQALGQGPEFLTYFQNEAQLDKSGLPSDRFFAERPEGSVSTLKIQRTQQEDSAVYLCASSFFPSEQYFGPGTRLTVT.

The chain couples TRBV30 to TRBJ2-7, with D unresolved. Germline loops: CDR1 GTSNPN, CDR2 SVGIG (reference sequence). This CDR3 has 14 residues. The V and J ends lost 2 bases and 3 bases respectively, with 14 bases between them. The CDR3 protein is CAWSPSRWGYEQYF. CDR3 DNA sequence: TGTGCCTGGAGTCCATCCCGATGGGGCTACGAGCAGTACTTC.

This sequence joins TRBV2 and TRBJ2-3; 9 bases line up with TRBD2. The ends lost 2 bases at V and 6 bases at J; junction bases unmatched: 6. Germline V gene lookup returns CDR1 SNHLY and CDR2 FYNNEI. The CDR3 runs to 15 residues. The CDR3 spells CASSESLAGADTQYF. CDR3 DNA sequence: TGTGCCAGCAGTGAAAGTTTAGCGGGAGCCGATACGCAGTATTTT.

A single count supports this clone. This chain uses TRBV7-2 with TRBJ2-5; D unresolved. This CDR3 comprises 12 residues. Germline V lookup: CDR1 SGHTA, CDR2 FQGNSA. Trimming cost V 3 bases and J 6 bases, with 8 bases left between them. CDR3 in DNA: TGTGCCAGCAGCTTTCTAGGAAAGACCCAGTACTTC. Amino acids: CASSFLGKTQYF.